The 13 T cell receptor beta chains in this list originate from one sample, sequenced in a study of response to subunit inactivated influenza vaccine. MiXCR, run by TCRdb on the RT-PCR reads, gives a single entry per CDR3 protein. The table records around 710,000 distinct CDR3 sequences, about 14% of them present only once. This material consisted of PBMCs from blood, taken approximately 15 days before vaccination. Receptors were obtained from a man in his forties or fifties who received an inactivated influenza vaccine.

The table lists this clonotype with a few counts. The chain uses TRBV14 and TRBJ1-1, with D unresolved. V gave up 2 bases and J gave up 5 bases, with 9 bases separating them. Germline CDR1 and CDR2: SGHDN and FVKESK. This CDR3 has 13 residues. CDR3 amino acids: CASSQQSRTEAFF. The CDR3, as DNA: TGTGCCAGCAGCCAACAGTCGAGGACTGAAGCTTTCTTT.

This clonotype was recorded many times. This chain connects TRBV20-1 to TRBJ2-1; tentatively, D is TRBD2 (5 bases). V shed 2 bases and J shed 4 bases, with 18 bases lying between them. The germline CDR1 and CDR2 sequences are DFQATT and SNEGSKA (reference sequence). CDR3 length: 16 residues. The CDR3 DNA is TGCAGTGCTAGATCCCCCGGCGGGCTCGGGTACAATGAGCAGTTCTTC. Translating it yields CSARSPGGLGYNEQFF.

The V call is TRBV27, the J call TRBJ2-2; 11 bases match TRBD2. The germline V gene has CDR1 MNHEY and CDR2 SMNVEV (reference sequence). V lost 6 bases to trimming and J lost 7 bases; unmatched junction nucleotides: 7. The length of the CDR3 is 15 residues. CDR3 bases: TGTGCCAGCAGATTACTAGCGGGAGCAATCGGGGAGCTGTTTTTT. It yields the protein CASRLLAGAIGELFF.

V is TRBV20-1 and J is TRBJ2-7, with D maybe TRBD1 (6 bases). Germline CDR1 DFQATT, CDR2 SNEGSKA (reference sequence). Between the trimmed V and J ends, which lost 0 bases and 3 bases, there was a span of 15 bases. The CDR3 length is 15 residues. The CDR3 protein is CSARDPPRGIYEQYF. CDR3 DNA: TGCAGTGCTAGAGATCCCCCCAGGGGCATCTACGAGCAGTACTTC.

The chain carries TRBV20-1 and TRBJ2-1; TRBD1 matches 7 bases. The V gene end was trimmed by 2 bases and the J gene end by 4 bases; junction bases not matched to a gene: 17. The CDR3 is 18 amino acids. Germline loops: CDR1 DFQATT, CDR2 SNEGSKA (reference sequence). DNA for the CDR3: TGCAGTGCTAGAAAGGGGGCGGTGGGCGTCACGAGTTACAATGAGCAGTTCTTC. This gives the protein CSARKGAVGVTSYNEQFF.

V usage is TRBV15 and J usage is TRBJ2-2, with 7 bases lining up with TRBD1. Germline trimming cut 8 bases from V and 6 bases from J; bases unmatched to any gene: 12. The CDR3 has 15 residues. CDR1 LNHNV and CDR2 YYDKDF come from the germline V gene (reference sequence). CDR3 in DNA: TGTGCCACCTCCAGGACAGGCCTCTTCCCCGGGGAGCTGTTTTTT. This codes for CATSRTGLFPGELFF.

This clonotype came up a few times. The chain couples TRBV20-1 to TRBJ2-5, with 9 nucleotides matching TRBD2. This CDR3 has 15 amino acids. Germline CDR1 reads DFQATT; CDR2 reads SNEGSKA (reference sequence). Trimming removed 2 bases from V and 2 bases from J; junction bases left unmatched: 6. The CDR3 DNA reads as TGCAGTGCTAGACCTATAGCGGGGGAACAAGAGACCCAGTACTTC. Its translation: CSARPIAGEQETQYF.

This clonotype was detected a few times. V is TRBV15 and J is TRBJ2-7; D gene ambiguous. Trimming stripped 2 bases from V and 0 bases from J, with 11 bases between. Germline V lookup: CDR1 LNHNV, CDR2 YYDKDF (reference sequence). The CDR3 has 15 residues. The CDR3 region is CATSRSDAASYEQYF. CDR3 sequence (DNA): TGTGCCACCAGCAGATCCGACGCAGCCTCCTACGAGCAGTACTTC.

The chain carries TRBV4-3 and TRBJ1-1, with 10 bases identical to TRBD1. Germline loops: CDR1 LGHNA, CDR2 YSLEER. The CDR3 is made up of 14 amino acids. The V gene end was trimmed by 2 bases and the J gene end by 5 bases; junction bases not matched to a gene: 2. This chain's CDR3 is CASSQRGQGTEAFF. Written as DNA, the CDR3 is TGCGCCAGCAGCCAACGGGGACAGGGGACTGAAGCTTTCTTT.

There are a few counts of this clonotype. DNA of the CDR3: TGTGCCAGCAGTTTTACAGGGACTTTAGTAGAGACCCAGTACTTC. This gives the protein CASSFTGTLVETQYF. The chain recombines TRBV27 with TRBJ2-5, with D perhaps TRBD1 or TRBD2 (6 bases each). Germline V gene sequence: CDR1 MNHEY, CDR2 SMNVEV (reference sequence). Trimming removed 3 bases from V and 4 bases from J, with 15 bases in between. The CDR3 loop spans 15 amino acids.

J is TRBJ2-3 and V is TRBV12-3 or TRBV12-4; 8 nucleotides line up with TRBD1. Unmatched junction bases numbered 7, after V lost 4 bases and J lost 4 bases. This CDR3 region has 15 residues. CDR3 nucleotides: TGTGCCAGCAGTTCGGACAGGGATAGCCCAGATACGCAGTATTTT. It specifies CASSSDRDSPDTQYF.

This chain links TRBV6-1 with TRBJ2-6; 9 nucleotides match TRBD2. The ends lost 4 bases at V and 4 bases at J; junction bases unmatched: 5. CDR1 and CDR2 (germline): MNHNS, SASEGT. CDR3 size: 16 residues. CDR3 protein: CASSGSGRSGANVLTF. The CDR3 DNA is TGTGCCAGCAGTGGTAGCGGGAGATCCGGGGCCAACGTCCTGACTTTC.

This clonotype appeared a few times. V is TRBV14 and J is TRBJ2-2, with D possibly matching TRBD1 (5 bases). The V and J ends lost 0 bases and 5 bases respectively, with 16 bases between them. The germline V gene has CDR1 SGHDN and CDR2 FVKESK. CDR3 length equals 17 residues. CDR3 bases: TGTGCCAGCAGCCAAGATTTAGAAAGGGGTCGGACCGGGGAGCTGTTTTTT. Protein: CASSQDLERGRTGELFF.